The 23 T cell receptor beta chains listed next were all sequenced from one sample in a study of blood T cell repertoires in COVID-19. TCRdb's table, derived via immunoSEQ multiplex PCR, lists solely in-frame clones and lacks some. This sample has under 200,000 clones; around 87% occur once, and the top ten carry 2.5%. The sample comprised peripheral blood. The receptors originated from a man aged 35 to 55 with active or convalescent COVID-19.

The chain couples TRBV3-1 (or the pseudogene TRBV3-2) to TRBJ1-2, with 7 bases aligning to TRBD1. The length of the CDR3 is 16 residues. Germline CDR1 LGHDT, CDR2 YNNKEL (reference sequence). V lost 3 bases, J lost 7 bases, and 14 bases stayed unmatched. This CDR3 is CASSHAGSRQGFGYTF. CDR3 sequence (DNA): TGTGCCAGCAGCCATGCTGGGTCGAGACAGGGCTTTGGCTACACCTTC.

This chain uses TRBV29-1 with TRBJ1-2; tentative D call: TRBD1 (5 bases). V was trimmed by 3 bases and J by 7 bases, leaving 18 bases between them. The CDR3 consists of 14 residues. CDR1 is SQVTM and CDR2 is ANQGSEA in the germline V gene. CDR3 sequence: CSVDDSSADGGYTF. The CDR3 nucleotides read TGCAGCGTTGACGACAGCAGTGCAGATGGTGGCTACACCTTC.

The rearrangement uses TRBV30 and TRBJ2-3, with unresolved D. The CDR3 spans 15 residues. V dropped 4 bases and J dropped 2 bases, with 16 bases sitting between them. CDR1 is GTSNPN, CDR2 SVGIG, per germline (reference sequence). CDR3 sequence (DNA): TGTGCCTGGATGACCCCGACAAAGAACACAGATACGCAGTATTTT. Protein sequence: CAWMTPTKNTDTQYF. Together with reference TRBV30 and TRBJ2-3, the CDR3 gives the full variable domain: SQTIHQWPATLVQPVGSPLSLECTVEGTSNPNLYWYRQAAGRGLQLLFYSVGIGQISSEVPQNLSASRPQDRQFILSSKKLLLSDSGFYLCAWMTPTKNTDTQYFGPGTRLTVL.

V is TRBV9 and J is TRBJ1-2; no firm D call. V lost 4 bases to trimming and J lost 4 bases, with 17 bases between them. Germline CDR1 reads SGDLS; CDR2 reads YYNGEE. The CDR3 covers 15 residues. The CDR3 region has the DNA TGTGCCAGCAGCTCAGCCGGGAGCAACCCCTATGGCTACACCTTC. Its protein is CASSSAGSNPYGYTF.

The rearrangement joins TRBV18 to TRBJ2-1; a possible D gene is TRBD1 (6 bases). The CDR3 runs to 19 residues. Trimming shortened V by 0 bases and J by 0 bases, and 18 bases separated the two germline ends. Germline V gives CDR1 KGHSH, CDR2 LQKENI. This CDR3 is CASSPPQDRTISSYNEQFF. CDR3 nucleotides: TGTGCCAGCTCACCACCACAGGACAGAACGATCAGCTCCTACAATGAGCAGTTCTTC. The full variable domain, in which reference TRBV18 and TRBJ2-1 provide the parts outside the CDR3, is NAGVMQNPRHLVRRRGQEARLRCSPMKGHSHVYWYRQLPEEGLKFMVYLQKENIIDESGMPKERFSAEFPKEGPSILRIQQVVRGDSAAYFCASSPPQDRTISSYNEQFFGPGTRLTVL.

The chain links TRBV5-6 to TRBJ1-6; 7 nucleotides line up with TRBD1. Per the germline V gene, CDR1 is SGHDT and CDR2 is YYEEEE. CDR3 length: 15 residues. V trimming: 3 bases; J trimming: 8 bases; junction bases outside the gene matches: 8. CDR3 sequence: CASSSGGRWDSPLHF. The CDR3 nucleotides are TGTGCCAGCAGCTCAGGGGGAAGGTGGGATTCACCCCTCCACTTT.

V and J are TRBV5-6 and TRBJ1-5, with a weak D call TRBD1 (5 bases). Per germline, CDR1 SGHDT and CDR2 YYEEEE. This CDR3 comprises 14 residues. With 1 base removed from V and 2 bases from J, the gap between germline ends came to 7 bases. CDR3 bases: TGTGCCAGCAGCTTGTGGGGCGGCAATCAGCCCCAGCATTTT. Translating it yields CASSLWGGNQPQHF.

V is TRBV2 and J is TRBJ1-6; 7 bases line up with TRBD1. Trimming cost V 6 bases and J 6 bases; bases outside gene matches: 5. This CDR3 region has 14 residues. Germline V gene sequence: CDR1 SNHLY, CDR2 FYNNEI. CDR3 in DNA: TGTGCCAGCAGGGGACAGTCGGGTAATTCACCCCTCCACTTT. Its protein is CASRGQSGNSPLHF.

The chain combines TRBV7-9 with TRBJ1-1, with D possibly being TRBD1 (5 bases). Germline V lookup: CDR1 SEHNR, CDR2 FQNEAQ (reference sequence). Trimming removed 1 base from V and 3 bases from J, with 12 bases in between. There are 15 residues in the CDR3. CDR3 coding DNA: TGTGCCAGCAGCTTAGGGGCCCGGGGGGACACTGAAGCTTTCTTT. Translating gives CASSLGARGDTEAFF.

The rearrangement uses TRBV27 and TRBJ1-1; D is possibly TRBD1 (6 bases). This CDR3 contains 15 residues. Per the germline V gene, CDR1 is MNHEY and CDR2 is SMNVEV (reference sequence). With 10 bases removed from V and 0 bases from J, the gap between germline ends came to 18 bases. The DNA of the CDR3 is TGTGCCACCTCGAGCAGGGGCTATGTGAACACTGAAGCTTTCTTT. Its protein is CATSSRGYVNTEAFF.

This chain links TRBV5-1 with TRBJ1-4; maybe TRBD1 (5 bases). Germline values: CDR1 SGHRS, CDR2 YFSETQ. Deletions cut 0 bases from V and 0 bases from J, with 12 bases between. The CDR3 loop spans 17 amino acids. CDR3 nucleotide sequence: TGCGCCAGCAGCTTGGTCGGGGGGAATCCAACTAATGAAAAACTGTTTTTT. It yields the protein CASSLVGGNPTNEKLFF.

The CDR3 DNA sequence: TGCAGCGTCTTCCTCCAGGGTGGCGAGCAGTACTTC. This translates into CSVFLQGGEQYF. This chain connects TRBV29-1 to TRBJ2-7; possibly TRBD1 for D (5 bases). Per the germline V gene, CDR1 is SQVTM and CDR2 is ANQGSEA. The CDR3 contains 12 residues. V gave up 6 bases and J gave up 6 bases, with 15 bases separating them.

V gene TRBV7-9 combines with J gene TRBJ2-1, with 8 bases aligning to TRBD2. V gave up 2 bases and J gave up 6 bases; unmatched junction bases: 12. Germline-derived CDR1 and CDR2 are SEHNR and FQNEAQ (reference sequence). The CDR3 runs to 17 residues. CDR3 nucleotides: TGTGCCAGCAGCTTAAGCGGGGGTAGGGGTTTCGGCAATGAGCAGTTCTTC. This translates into CASSLSGGRGFGNEQFF.

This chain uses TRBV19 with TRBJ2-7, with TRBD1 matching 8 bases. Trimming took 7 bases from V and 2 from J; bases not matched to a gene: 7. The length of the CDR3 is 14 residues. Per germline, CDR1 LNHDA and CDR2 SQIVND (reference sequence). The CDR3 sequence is CASKDRAGTYEQYF. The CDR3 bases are TGTGCCAGTAAGGACAGGGCCGGAACCTACGAGCAGTACTTC.

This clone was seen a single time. In nucleotides, the CDR3 is TGCGCCAGCAGCCAAGTGGGACAGGCATATGGCTACACCTTC. Translating gives CASSQVGQAYGYTF. The J gene is TRBJ1-2, the V gene TRBV4-1; 8 bases fit TRBD1. CDR3 length: 14 amino acids. Germline V gene data show CDR1 as MGHRA and CDR2 as YSYEKL. The J segment lost 5 bases and the V segment lost 1 base, leaving 3 bases of the junction unmatched.

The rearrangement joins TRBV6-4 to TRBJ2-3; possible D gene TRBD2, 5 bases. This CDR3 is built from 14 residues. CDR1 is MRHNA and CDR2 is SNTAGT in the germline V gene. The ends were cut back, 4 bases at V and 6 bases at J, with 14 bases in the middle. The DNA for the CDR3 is TGTGCCAGCAGTGCCAACGGACTGGGGGATACGCAGTATTTT. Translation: CASSANGLGDTQYF.

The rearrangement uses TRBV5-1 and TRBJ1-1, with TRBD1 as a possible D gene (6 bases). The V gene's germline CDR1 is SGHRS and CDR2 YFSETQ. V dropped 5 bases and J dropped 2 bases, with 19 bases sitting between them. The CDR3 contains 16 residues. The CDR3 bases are TGCGCCAGCAGTGCCGCGACGGCAGGGGTAAACACTGAAGCTTTCTTT. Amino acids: CASSAATAGVNTEAFF.

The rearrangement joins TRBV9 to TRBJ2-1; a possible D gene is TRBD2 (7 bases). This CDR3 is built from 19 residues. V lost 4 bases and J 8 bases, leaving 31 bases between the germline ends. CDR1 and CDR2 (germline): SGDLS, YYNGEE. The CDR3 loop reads CASSSPRGASLSQYDEQFF. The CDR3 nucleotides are TGTGCCAGCAGCTCCCCCCGGGGGGCTAGTCTATCGCAATATGATGAGCAGTTCTTC. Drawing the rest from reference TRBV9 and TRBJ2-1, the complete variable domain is DSGVTQTPKHLITATGQRVTLRCSPRSGDLSVYWYQQSLDQGLQFLIQYYNGEERAKGNILERFSAQQFPDLHSELNLSSLELGDSALYFCASSSPRGASLSQYDEQFFGPGTRLTVL.

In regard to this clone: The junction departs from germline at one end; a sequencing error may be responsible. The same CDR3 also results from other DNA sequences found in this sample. CDR3 sequence: CASSFTGGGYTF. The CDR3 DNA reads TGTGCCAGCAGCTTTACAGGGGGCGGCTATACCTTC. The chain uses TRBV5-6 and TRBJ1-2; 9 positions match TRBD1. The germline V gene has CDR1 SGHDT and CDR2 YYEEEE. The CDR3 has 12 amino acids.

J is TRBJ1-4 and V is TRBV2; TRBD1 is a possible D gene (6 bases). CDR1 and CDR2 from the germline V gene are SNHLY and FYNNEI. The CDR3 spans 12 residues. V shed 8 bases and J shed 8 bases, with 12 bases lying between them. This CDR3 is CASEGTQEKLFF. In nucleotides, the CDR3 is TGTGCCAGCGAAGGGACACAAGAAAAACTGTTTTTT.

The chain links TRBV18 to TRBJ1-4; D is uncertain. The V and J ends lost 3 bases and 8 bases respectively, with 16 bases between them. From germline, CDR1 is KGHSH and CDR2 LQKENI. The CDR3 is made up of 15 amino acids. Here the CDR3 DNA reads TGTGCCAGCTCACCCCGGCAGGCGATCCGCGAAAAACTGTTTTTT. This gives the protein CASSPRQAIREKLFF.

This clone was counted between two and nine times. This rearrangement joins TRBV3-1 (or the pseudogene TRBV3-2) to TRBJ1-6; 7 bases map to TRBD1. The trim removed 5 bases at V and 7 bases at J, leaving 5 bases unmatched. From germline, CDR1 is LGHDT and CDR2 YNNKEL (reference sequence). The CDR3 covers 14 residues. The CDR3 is CASSLGQTNSPLHF. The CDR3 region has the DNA TGTGCCAGCAGCTTGGGACAGACAAATTCACCCCTCCACTTT.

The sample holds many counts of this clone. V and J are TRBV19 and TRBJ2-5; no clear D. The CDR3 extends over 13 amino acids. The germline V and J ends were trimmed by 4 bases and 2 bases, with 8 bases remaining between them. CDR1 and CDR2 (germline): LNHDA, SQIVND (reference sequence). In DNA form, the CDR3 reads TGTGCCAGTAGTAGGCTTTCACAAGAGACCCAGTACTTC. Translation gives CASSRLSQETQYF.